These 13 T cell receptor beta chains came from one sample sequenced in a study of shared clonotypes between healthy human individuals. The data were produced by immunoSEQ multiplex PCR, yet TCRdb's version contains in-frame clones alone and is incomplete. Seen here are 2 million to 2.5 million clones, approximately 96% observed once, and the top ten hold approximately 0.13%. Sequencing input: naive CD4+ T cells sorted from blood. Subset specified: CD45RA+ positively selected. The receptors shown here come from a man younger than 30 in good health.

The rearrangement uses TRBV18 and TRBJ2-3, with a possible D match to TRBD2 (6 bases). Trimming took 1 base from V and 6 from J, leaving 14 bases between them. Germline-derived CDR1 and CDR2 are KGHSH and LQKENI. This CDR3 contains 15 residues. CDR3 DNA: TGTGCCAGCTCACCACAAACCCGGGAGAGGGATACGCAGTATTTT. Protein sequence: CASSPQTRERDTQYF. Filled out from reference TRBV18 and TRBJ2-3, the complete variable domain reads NAGVMQNPRHLVRRRGQEARLRCSPMKGHSHVYWYRQLPEEGLKFMVYLQKENIIDESGMPKERFSAEFPKEGPSILRIQQVVRGDSAAYFCASSPQTRERDTQYFGPGTRLTVL.

The chain joins TRBV4-1 to TRBJ2-7, with 11 bases that match TRBD2. CDR3 size: 15 residues. The germline V gene encodes CDR1 MGHRA and CDR2 YSYEKL. V lost 2 bases, J lost 4 bases, and 4 bases stayed unmatched. The CDR3 spells CASSQKLAGDYEQYF. For the CDR3, the DNA is TGCGCCAGCAGCCAAAAACTAGCGGGAGATTACGAGCAGTACTTC.

The J gene is TRBJ2-7, the V gene TRBV5-4, with 12 bases matching TRBD1. Trimming at V came to 3 bases and at J to 6 bases, leaving 4 bases not matched to a gene. The CDR3 spans 14 residues. Germline CDR1 reads SGHNT; CDR2 reads YYREEE (reference sequence). CDR3: CASSWDRGLGEQYF. CDR3 DNA: TGTGCCAGCAGCTGGGACAGGGGGCTCGGCGAGCAGTACTTC.

The chain combines TRBV28 with TRBJ1-2, with D possibly being TRBD1 (5 bases). Germline V gene sequence: CDR1 MDHEN, CDR2 SYDVKM. Between the trimmed V and J ends, which lost 5 bases and 1 base, there was a span of 20 bases. The length of the CDR3 is 17 residues. CDR3 coding DNA: TGTGCCAGCAGTCCCCAATCGGGGGGGGGATTTAACTATGGCTACACCTTC. It encodes CASSPQSGGGFNYGYTF.

V usage is TRBV11-2 and J usage is TRBJ2-4; TRBD1 matches 8 bases. The V and J ends lost 5 bases and 6 bases, in that order; junction bases with no gene match: 6. The germline gives CDR1 SGHAT, CDR2 FQNNGV. The CDR3 is made up of 14 amino acids. The CDR3 DNA sequence: TGTGCCAGCAGCCCGACAGGGGTGGGAAACATTCAGTACTTC. This translates into CASSPTGVGNIQYF.

CDR3 coding DNA: TGTGCCAGCAGTTACCGGACAGGTGATCAGCAGTATTTT. Encoded protein: CASSYRTGDQQYF. The chain carries TRBV6-5 and TRBJ2-3; 7 bases are shared with TRBD1. The CDR3 runs 13 residues. With 2 bases clipped from V and 11 bases from J, the junction kept 7 bases outside the gene matches. Germline V gene sequence: CDR1 MNHEY, CDR2 SVGAGI.

The rearrangement joins TRBV9 to TRBJ2-1, with TRBD2 matching 10 bases. The CDR3 has 12 amino acids. Germline CDR1 and CDR2: SGDLS and YYNGEE. V shed 10 bases and J 5 bases; nucleotides not matched to a gene: 3. The CDR3 DNA reads as TGTGCCCTAGCGGGAGTTGACAATGAGCAGTTCTTC. Protein sequence: CALAGVDNEQFF.

V gene TRBV21-1 combines with J gene TRBJ2-7. TRBV21-1 is classified as a pseudogene. The CDR3 consists of 16 residues. Here the CDR3 reads CASINQWVPYSYEQYF. The DNA of the CDR3 is TGTGCCAGCATCAACCAGTGGGTACCTTACTCCTACGAGCAGTACTTC.

V usage is TRBV20-1 and J usage is TRBJ2-7; no reliable D call. This CDR3 comprises 10 residues. V shed 6 bases and J shed 6 bases, with 9 bases lying between them. Per the germline V gene, CDR1 is DFQATT and CDR2 is SNEGSKA (reference sequence). CDR3 nucleotide sequence: TGCAGTGCGGAAAGAGCCGAGCAGTACTTC. This sequence encodes CSAERAEQYF.

The chain has TRBV19 and TRBJ1-5, with TRBD1 identical over 10 bases. The CDR3 covers 16 residues. The V and J ends lost 6 bases and 9 bases, in that order; junction bases with no gene match: 14. Looked up from germline, CDR1 is LNHDA and CDR2 is SQIVND (reference sequence). The CDR3 bases are TGTGCCAGTAGCACCCCGGGACAGGGGATCCGGAGGCCCCAGCATTTT. Protein product: CASSTPGQGIRRPQHF.

V gene TRBV5-8 combines with J gene TRBJ2-3; 8 bases agree with TRBD2. V dropped 4 bases and J dropped 3; count of bases not matched to a gene: 7. Germline CDR1 is SGHTS and CDR2 is YDEGEE. This CDR3 spans 15 amino acids. The CDR3 is CASSLLGGVTDTQYF. The DNA for the CDR3 is TGTGCCAGCAGCCTCCTCGGGGGGGTAACAGATACGCAGTATTTT.

The rearrangement uses TRBV28 and TRBJ2-1; 8 bases fit TRBD2. The CDR3 has 14 residues. Germline loops: CDR1 MDHEN, CDR2 SYDVKM. Unmatched junction bases numbered 7, after V lost 5 bases and J lost 7 bases. DNA of the CDR3: TGTGCCAGCAGTCAAAGCGGGGGCCGGAATGAGCAGTTCTTC. Protein sequence: CASSQSGGRNEQFF.

This clone was observed a few times. The chain employs TRBV28 and TRBJ2-3; D may be TRBD1 (6 bases). V was clipped by 7 bases and J by 1 base, with 21 bases between them. The CDR3 runs 17 residues. CDR1 and CDR2 from the germline V gene are MDHEN and SYDVKM. CDR3 region: CASTRNDRPRGTDTQYF. The CDR3 nucleotides read TGTGCCAGCACCCGGAACGACAGGCCGCGGGGCACAGATACGCAGTATTTT.